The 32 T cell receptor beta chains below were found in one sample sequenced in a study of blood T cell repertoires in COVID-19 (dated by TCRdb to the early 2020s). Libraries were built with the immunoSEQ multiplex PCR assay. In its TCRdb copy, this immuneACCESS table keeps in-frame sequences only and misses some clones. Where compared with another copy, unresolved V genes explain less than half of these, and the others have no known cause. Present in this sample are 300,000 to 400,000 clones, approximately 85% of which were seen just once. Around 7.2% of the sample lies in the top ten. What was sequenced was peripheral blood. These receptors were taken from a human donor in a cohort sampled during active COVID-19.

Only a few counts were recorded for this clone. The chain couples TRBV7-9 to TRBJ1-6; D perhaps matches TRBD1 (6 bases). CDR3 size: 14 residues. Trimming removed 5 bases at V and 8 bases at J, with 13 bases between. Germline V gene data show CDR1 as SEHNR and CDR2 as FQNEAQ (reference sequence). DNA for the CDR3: TGTGCCAGCAGCCGTACAGGGAACTATTCACCCCTCCACTTT. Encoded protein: CASSRTGNYSPLHF. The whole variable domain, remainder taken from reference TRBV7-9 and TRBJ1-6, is DTGVSQNPRHKITKRGQNVTFRCDPISEHNRLYWYRQTLGQGPEFLTYFQNEAQLEKSRLLSDRFSAERPKGSFSTLEIQRTEQGDSAMYLCASSRTGNYSPLHFGNGTRLTVT.

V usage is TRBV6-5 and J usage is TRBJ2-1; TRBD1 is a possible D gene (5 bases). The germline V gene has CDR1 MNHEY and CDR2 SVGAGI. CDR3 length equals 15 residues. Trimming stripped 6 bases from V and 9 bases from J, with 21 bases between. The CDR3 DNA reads TGTGCCAGCAGCCCAAGTATGGTTACTACAGGTGAGCAGTTCTTC. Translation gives CASSPSMVTTGEQFF.

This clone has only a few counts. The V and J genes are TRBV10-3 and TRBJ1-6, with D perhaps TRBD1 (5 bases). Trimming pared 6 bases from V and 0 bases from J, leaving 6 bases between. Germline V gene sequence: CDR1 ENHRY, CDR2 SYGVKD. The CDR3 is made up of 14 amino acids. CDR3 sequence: CAIRGVSYNSPLHF. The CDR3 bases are TGTGCCATCAGAGGGGTCTCCTATAATTCACCCCTCCACTTT.

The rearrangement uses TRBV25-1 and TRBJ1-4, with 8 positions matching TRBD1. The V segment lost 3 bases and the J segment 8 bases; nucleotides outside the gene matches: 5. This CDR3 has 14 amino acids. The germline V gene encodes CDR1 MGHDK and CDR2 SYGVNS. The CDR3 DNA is TGTGCCAGCAGTGAGGCCAGGGGGCCCGAAAAACTGTTTTTT. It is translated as CASSEARGPEKLFF.

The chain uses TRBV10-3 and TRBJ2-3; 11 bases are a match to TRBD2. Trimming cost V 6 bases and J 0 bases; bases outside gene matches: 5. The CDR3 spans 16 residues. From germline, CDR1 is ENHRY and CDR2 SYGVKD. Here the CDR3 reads CAIRPTSGESTDTQYF. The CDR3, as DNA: TGTGCCATCAGGCCGACTAGCGGGGAAAGCACAGATACGCAGTATTTT.

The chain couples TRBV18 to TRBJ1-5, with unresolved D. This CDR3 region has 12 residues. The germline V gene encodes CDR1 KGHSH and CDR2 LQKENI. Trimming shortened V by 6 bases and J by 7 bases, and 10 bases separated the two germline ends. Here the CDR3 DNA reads TGTGCCAGCTCTCCCCCGGGGCAGCCCCAGCATTTT. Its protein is CASSPPGQPQHF.

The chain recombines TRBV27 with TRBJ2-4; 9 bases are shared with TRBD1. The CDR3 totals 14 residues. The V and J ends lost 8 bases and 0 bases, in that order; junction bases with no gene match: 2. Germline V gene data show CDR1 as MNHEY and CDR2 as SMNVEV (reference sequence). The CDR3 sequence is CASGQGLAKNIQYF. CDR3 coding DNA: TGTGCCAGCGGACAGGGGCTAGCCAAAAACATTCAGTACTTC.

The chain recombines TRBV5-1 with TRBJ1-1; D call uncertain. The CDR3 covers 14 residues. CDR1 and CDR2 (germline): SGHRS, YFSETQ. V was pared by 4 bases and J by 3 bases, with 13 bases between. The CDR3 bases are TGCGCCAGCAGCAATGGAGGGTGGGACACTGAAGCTTTCTTT. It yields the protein CASSNGGWDTEAFF.

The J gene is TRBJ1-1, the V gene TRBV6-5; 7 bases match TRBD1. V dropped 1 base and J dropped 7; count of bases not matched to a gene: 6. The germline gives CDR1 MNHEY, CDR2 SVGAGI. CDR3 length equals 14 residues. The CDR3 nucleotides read TGTGCCAGCAGTTACTTTAACAGGGGAATTGAAGCTTTCTTT. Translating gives CASSYFNRGIEAFF.

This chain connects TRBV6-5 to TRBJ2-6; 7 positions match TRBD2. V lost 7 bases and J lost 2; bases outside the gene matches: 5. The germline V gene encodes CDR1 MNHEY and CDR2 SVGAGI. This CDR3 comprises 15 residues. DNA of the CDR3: TGTGCCAGCACGGATGGGGGGGCTGGGGCCAACGTCCTGACTTTC. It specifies CASTDGGAGANVLTF.

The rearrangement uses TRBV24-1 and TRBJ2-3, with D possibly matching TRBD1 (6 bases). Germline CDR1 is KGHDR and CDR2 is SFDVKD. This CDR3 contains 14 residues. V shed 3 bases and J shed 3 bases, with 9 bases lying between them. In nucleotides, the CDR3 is TGTGCCACCAGTGATCAAGGACAGACAGATACGCAGTATTTT. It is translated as CATSDQGQTDTQYF.

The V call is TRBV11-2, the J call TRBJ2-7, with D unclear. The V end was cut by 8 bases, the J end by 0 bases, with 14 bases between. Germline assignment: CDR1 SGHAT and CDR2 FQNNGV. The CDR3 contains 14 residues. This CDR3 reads CASLGSVFSYEQYF. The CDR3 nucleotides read TGTGCCAGCCTCGGAAGCGTGTTCTCCTACGAGCAGTACTTC.

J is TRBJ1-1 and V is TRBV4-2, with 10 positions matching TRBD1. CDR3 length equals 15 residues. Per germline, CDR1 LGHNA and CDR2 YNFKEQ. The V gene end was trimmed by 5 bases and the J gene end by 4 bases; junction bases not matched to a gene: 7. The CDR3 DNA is TGTGCCAGCAGCGAGTCCCGGACAGGGGGCACTGAAGCTTTCTTT. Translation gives CASSESRTGGTEAFF.

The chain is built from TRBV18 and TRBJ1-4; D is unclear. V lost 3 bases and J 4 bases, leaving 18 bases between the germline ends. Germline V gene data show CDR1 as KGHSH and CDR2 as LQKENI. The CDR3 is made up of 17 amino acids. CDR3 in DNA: TGTGCCAGCTCACCTAGGGCAGCAGGAGGCTTTAATGAAAAACTGTTTTTT. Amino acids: CASSPRAAGGFNEKLFF.

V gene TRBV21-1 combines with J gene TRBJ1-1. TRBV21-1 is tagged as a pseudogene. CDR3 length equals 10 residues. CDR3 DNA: TGTGCCAGCAGCGACTTTGAAGCTTTCTTT. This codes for CASSDFEAFF.

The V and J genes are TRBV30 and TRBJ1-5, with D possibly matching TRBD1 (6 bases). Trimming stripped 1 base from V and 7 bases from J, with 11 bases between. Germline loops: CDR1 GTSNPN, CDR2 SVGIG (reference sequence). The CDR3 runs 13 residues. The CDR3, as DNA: TGTGCCTGGAGTGACAGGGTGAGCCAGCCCCAGCATTTT. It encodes CAWSDRVSQPQHF.

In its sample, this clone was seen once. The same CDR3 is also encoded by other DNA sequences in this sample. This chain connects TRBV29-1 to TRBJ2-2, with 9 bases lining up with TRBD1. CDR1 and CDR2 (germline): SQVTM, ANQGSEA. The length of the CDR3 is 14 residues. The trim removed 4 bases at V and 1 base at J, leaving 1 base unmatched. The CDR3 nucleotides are TGCAGCGTTGCGGGACAGGGGAACACCGGGGAGCTGTTTTTT. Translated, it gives CSVAGQGNTGELFF.

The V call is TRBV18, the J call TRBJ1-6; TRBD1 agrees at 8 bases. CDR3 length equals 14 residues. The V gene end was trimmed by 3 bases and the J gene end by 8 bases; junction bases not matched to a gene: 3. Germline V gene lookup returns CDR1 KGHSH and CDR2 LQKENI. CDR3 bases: TGTGCCAGCTCACCGGGACAGGTTTATTCACCCCTCCACTTT. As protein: CASSPGQVYSPLHF.

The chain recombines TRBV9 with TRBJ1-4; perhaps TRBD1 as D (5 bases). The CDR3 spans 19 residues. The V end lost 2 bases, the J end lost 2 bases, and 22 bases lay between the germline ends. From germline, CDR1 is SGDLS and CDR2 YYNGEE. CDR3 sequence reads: CASSVSQGRVGLTNEKLFF. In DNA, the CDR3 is TGTGCCAGCAGCGTTTCCCAGGGTAGGGTCGGGCTGACTAATGAAAAACTGTTTTTT.

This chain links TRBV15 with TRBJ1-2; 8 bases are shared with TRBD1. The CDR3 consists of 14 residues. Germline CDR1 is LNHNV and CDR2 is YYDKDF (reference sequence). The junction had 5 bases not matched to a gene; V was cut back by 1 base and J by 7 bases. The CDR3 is CATSRGTGRGGYTF. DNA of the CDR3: TGTGCCACCAGCAGAGGGACAGGGAGGGGTGGCTACACCTTC. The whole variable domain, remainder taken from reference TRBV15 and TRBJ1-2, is DAMVIQNPRYQVTQFGKPVTLSCSQTLNHNVMYWYQQKSSQAPKLLFHYYDKDFNNEADTPDNFQSRRPNTSFCFLDIRSPGLGDTAMYLCATSRGTGRGGYTFGSGTRLTVV.

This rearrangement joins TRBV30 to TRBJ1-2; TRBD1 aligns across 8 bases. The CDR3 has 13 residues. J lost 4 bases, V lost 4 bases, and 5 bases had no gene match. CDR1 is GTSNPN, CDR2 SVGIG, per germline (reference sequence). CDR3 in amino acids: CAWTRGRIYGYTF. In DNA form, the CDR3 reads TGTGCCTGGACCAGGGGGCGGATCTATGGCTACACCTTC.

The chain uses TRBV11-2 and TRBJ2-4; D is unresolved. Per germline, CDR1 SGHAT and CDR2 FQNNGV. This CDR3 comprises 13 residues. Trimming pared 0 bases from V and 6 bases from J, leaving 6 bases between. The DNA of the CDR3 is TGTGCCAGCAGCTTAGAACGGGTAAACATTCAGTACTTC. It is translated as CASSLERVNIQYF.

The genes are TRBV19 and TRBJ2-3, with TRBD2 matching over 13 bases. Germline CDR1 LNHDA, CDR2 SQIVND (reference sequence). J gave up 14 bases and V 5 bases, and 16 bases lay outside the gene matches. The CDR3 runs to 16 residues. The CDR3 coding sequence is TGTGCCAGTAGTTTAGCACTAGCGGGGGGGCCAAGCCTAGCGTATTTT. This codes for CASSLALAGGPSLAYF.

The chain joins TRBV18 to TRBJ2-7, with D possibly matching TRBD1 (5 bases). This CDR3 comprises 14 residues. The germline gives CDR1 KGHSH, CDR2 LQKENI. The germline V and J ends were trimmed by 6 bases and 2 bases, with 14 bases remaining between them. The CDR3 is CASSSRGRTYEQYF. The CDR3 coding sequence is TGTGCCAGCTCCTCTAGGGGTCGGACCTACGAGCAGTACTTC.

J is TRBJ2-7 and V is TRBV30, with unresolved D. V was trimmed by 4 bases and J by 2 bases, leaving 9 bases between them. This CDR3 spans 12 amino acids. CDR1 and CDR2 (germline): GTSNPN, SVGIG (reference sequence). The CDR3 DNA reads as TGTGCCTGGAACAGTTCTCCCTACGAGCAGTACTTC. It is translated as CAWNSSPYEQYF.

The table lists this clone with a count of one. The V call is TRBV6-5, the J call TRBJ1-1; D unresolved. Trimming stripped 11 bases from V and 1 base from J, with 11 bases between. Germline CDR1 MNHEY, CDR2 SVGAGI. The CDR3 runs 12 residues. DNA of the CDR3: TGTGCCTCGCAGATTGAGAACACTGAAGCTTTCTTT. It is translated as CASQIENTEAFF.

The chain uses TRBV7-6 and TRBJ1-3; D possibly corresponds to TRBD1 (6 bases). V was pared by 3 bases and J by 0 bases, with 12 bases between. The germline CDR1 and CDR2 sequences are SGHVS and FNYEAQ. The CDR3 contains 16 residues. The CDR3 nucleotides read TGTGCCAGCAGCTTGTACAACAGGGCCTCTGGAAACACCATATATTTT. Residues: CASSLYNRASGNTIYF.

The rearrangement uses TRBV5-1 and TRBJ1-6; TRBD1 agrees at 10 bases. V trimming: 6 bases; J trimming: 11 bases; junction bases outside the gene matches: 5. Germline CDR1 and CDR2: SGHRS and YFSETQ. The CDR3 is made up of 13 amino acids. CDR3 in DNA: TGCGCCAGCACCGGGACAGGGGATACACCCCTCCACTTT. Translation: CASTGTGDTPLHF.

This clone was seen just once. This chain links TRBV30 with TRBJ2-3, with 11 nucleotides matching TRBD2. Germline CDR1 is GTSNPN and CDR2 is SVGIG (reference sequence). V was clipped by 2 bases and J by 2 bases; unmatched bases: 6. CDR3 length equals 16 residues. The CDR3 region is CAWSLGTSGVTDTQYF. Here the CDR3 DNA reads TGTGCCTGGAGTCTTGGGACTAGCGGAGTCACAGATACGCAGTATTTT. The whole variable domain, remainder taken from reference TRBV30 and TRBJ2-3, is SQTIHQWPATLVQPVGSPLSLECTVEGTSNPNLYWYRQAAGRGLQLLFYSVGIGQISSEVPQNLSASRPQDRQFILSSKKLLLSDSGFYLCAWSLGTSGVTDTQYFGPGTRLTVL.

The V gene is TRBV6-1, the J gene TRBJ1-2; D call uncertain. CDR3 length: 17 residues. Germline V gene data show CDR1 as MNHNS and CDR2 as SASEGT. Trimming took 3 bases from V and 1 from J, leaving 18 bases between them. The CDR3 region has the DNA TGTGCCAGCAGTGATTTAAGCTCCGTATCTTTTAACTATGGCTACACCTTC. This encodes CASSDLSSVSFNYGYTF.

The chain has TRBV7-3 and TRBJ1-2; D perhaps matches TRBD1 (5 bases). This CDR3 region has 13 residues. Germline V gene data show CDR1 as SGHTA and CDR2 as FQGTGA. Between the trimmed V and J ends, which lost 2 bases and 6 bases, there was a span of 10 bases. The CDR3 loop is CASSLQGADGYTF. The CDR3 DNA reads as TGTGCCAGCAGCTTACAAGGGGCCGATGGCTACACCTTC. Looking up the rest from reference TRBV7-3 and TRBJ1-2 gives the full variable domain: GAGVSQTPSNKVTEKGKYVELRCDPISGHTALYWYRQSLGQGPEFLIYFQGTGAADDSGLPNDRFFAVRPEGSVSTLKIQRTERGDSAVYLCASSLQGADGYTFGSGTRLTVV.

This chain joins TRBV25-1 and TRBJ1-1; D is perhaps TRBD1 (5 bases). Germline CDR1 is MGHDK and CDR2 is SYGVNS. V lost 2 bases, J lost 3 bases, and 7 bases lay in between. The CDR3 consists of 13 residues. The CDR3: CASSERRDTEAFF. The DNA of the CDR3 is TGTGCCAGCAGTGAACGCAGGGACACTGAAGCTTTCTTT.